Sequencing of this T cell receptor beta chain was carried out in a study of T cells after yellow fever vaccination. Across the study: Fractions of limited cellularity were prepared by means of SMART-Seq v4 Ultra Low Input.

The V gene lost 4 bases and the J gene lost 1 base, with 15 bases spanning the gap. Germline V gene data show CDR1 as MNHEY and CDR2 as SMNVEV (reference sequence). This CDR3 comprises 16 residues. Whole-study results and caveats: Although the secondary response was weaker, it peaked faster, at day 5 versus 15. Most clones from primary vaccination resurfaced after the booster (approximately 95% CD4, around 89% CD8).

This clonotype was seen more than once but under ten times. The antigen is undetermined. In making TCR cDNA, 5'RACE template switching added a universal primer site and UMIs to it. Each CDR3 protein is one row after TCRdb ran MiXCR on the 5' RACE reads. The data contain 120,000 or so distinct CDR3 sequences, over 12% of them seen just once; the ten biggest clones take up 40% to 45%. Source: CD8+ T cells sorted from PBMCs, taken 5 days after the yellow fever booster vaccination. The genes are TRBV27 and TRBJ2-3, with unresolved D. The sequence was obtained from a man between 18 and 29 years old who received the YFV17D yellow fever vaccine. Here the CDR3 DNA reads TGTGCCAGCAGTTCCTCCTTCATAACAGGCACAGATACGCAGTATTTT. This sequence encodes CASSSSFITGTDTQYF.